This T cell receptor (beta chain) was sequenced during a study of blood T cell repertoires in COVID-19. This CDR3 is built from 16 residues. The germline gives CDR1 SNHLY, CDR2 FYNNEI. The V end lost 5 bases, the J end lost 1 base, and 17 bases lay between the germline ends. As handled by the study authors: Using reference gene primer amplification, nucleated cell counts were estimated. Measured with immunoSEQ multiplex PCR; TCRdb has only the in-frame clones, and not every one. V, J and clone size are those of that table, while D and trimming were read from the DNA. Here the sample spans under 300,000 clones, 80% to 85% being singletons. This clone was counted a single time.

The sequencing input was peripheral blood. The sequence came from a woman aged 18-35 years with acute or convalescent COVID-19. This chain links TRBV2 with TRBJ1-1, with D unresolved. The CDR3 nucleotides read TGTGCCAGCAGTCATTCACAGCGGTCTACGAACACTGAAGCTTTCTTT. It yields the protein CASSHSQRSTNTEAFF.